At least ten counts were recorded for the clone carrying this T cell receptor (beta chain). Its antigen is undetermined. The read ends 3 residues early relative to the CDR3; the germline J gene fills the gap. The data were taken from a study of T cell clonality in common variable immunodeficiency. Some clones are missing from TCRdb's copy, which holds only in-frame ones; the method was immunoSEQ multiplex PCR. In total the sample includes tens of thousands of clones, none of them seen once. CDR3 size: 14 residues. Germline V gives CDR1 SQVTM, CDR2 ANQGSEA. The V end lost 3 bases, the J end lost 5 bases, and 13 bases lay between the germline ends. Findings and limits, study-wide: CVID subjects shared fewer TCRbeta clones than healthy controls did. Reportedly, TCR beta sequences from common variable immunodeficiency showed fewer deletions and N-nucleotide insertions. Patient heterogeneity in the CVID cohort limited correlations between repertoire features and clinical complications.

The sample consisted of peripheral blood mononuclear cells. V and J are TRBV29-1 and TRBJ2-2, with D possibly being TRBD2 (6 bases). The TCR originated in a person aged 18-70 years in good health. CDR3 region: CSVEELAETGELFF. The covered CDR3 bases are TGCAGCGTTGAGGAGTTAGCGGAGACCGGGGAG.